The source of this TCR beta chain is a study of blood T cell repertoires in COVID-19. Across the study: Acute and convalescent COVID-19 samples came from the United States, Italy and Spain. From T cells, B-cell-depleted T cells, or PBMCs came the material, which was cDNA or gDNA.

In the study's own analysis: Amplification of reference gene primers provided the estimated nucleated cell counts. Assay: immunoSEQ multiplex PCR; the TCRdb copy retains only in-frame clones and omits some. V and J calls and clone size are those listed in that table; D and trimming were worked out from the DNA. The profile covers about 59,000 clones, with roughly 89% appearing a single time and over 7.5% taken by the ten largest. J was trimmed by 2 bases and V by 3 bases; bases with no gene match: 5. The CDR3 has 14 residues. In germline, CDR1 is GTSNPN, CDR2 SVGIG (reference sequence). The sequence was collected from a human donor in a cohort sampled during active COVID-19. The genes are TRBV30 and TRBJ2-3, with 7 bases aligning to TRBD2. The sequencing input was peripheral blood. CDR3 in DNA: TGTGCCTGGAGGGGAGCGGGGCCCACAGATACGCAGTATTTT. Protein product: CAWRGAGPTDTQYF.